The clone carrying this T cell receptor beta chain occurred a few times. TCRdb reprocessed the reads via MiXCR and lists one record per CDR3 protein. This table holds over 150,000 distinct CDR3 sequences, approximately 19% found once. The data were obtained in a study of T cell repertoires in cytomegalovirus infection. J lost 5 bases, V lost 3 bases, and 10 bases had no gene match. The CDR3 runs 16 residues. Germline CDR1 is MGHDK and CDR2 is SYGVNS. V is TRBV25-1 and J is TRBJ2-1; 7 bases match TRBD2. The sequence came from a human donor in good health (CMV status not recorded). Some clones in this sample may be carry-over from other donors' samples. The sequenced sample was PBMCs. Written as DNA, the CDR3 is TGTGCCAGCAGTGATTCGTCCACAGCGGGGCACAATGAGCAGTTCTTC. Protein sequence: CASSDSSTAGHNEQFF.